What follows are 27 T cell receptor beta chains derived from one specimen sequenced in a study of control samples from healthy donors and cancer patients. Repertoires were generated with immunoSEQ multiplex PCR, while TCRdb's copy carries only in-frame clones and drops some. The data contain some 150,000 clones, about 94% of them singletons. The sequenced sample consisted of PBMCs. The receptors stem from a man in his fifties or sixties with colorectal cancer.

The chain recombines TRBV6-2 or TRBV6-3 with TRBJ2-1; D perhaps matches TRBD2 (7 bases). The ends were cut back, 0 bases at V and 3 bases at J, with 12 bases in the middle. The CDR3 extends over 16 amino acids. Germline V CDR1 and CDR2: MNHEY, SVGEGT. CDR3 sequence reads: CASSYSGGPRYNEQFF. CDR3 nucleotide sequence: TGTGCCAGCAGTTACTCGGGGGGGCCTCGCTACAATGAGCAGTTCTTC.

The chain has TRBV5-1 and TRBJ2-3; 12 bases line up with TRBD2. Trimming took 4 bases from V and 2 from J; bases not matched to a gene: 5. Germline CDR1 is SGHRS and CDR2 is YFSETQ. CDR3 size: 16 residues. The CDR3 loop is CASSPRTSGATDTQYF. For the CDR3, the DNA is TGCGCCAGCAGCCCCAGGACTAGCGGGGCCACAGATACGCAGTATTTT. Full variable domain (remainder filled in from reference TRBV5-1 and TRBJ2-3): KAGVTQTPRYLIKTRGQQVTLSCSPISGHRSVSWYQQTPGQGLQFLFEYFSETQRNKGNFPGRFSGRQFSNSRSEMNVSTLELGDSALYLCASSPRTSGATDTQYFGPGTRLTVL.

The rearrangement links TRBV4-1 to TRBJ1-5; TRBD1 is a possible D gene (5 bases). V was pared by 0 bases and J by 1 base, with 10 bases between. Germline CDR1 and CDR2: MGHRA and YSYEKL. This CDR3 region has 16 residues. The CDR3 DNA follows: TGCGCCAGCAGCCAAGACAGGGAATGGAGCAATCAGCCCCAGCATTTT. Its protein product is CASSQDREWSNQPQHF.

The gene calls are TRBV7-2 and TRBJ1-3; D ambiguous. V was trimmed by 7 bases and J by 0 bases, leaving 13 bases between them. Germline V gene sequence: CDR1 SGHTA, CDR2 FQGNSA. CDR3 length equals 15 residues. CDR3 sequence (DNA): TGTGCCAGCATCCCGATCTCCTCCTCTGGAAACACCATATATTTT. Its translation is CASIPISSSGNTIYF.

V and J are TRBV6-6 and TRBJ1-3; D uncertain. Germline values: CDR1 MNHNY, CDR2 SVGAGI (reference sequence). The CDR3 is 12 amino acids. V was pared by 7 bases and J by 0 bases, with 4 bases between. The CDR3 region has the DNA TGTGCCAGCACCTCCTCTGGAAACACCATATATTTT. It codes for CASTSSGNTIYF.

The V call is TRBV20-1, the J call TRBJ2-7, with D maybe TRBD1 (6 bases). The CDR3 has 14 amino acids. Looked up from germline, CDR1 is DFQATT and CDR2 is SNEGSKA (reference sequence). Trimming cost V 3 bases and J 5 bases, with 17 bases left between them. This CDR3 is CSASLGRGVHEQYF. The CDR3 nucleotides read TGCAGTGCTAGTCTTGGCAGGGGAGTCCACGAGCAGTACTTC.

The chain couples TRBV4-3 to TRBJ2-7, with D tentatively TRBD2 (6 bases). CDR1 and CDR2 (germline): LGHNA, YSLEER. V lost 0 bases, J lost 1 base, and 16 bases lay in between. This CDR3 has 17 amino acids. In nucleotides, the CDR3 is TGCGCCAGCAGCCAAGATACCATGAGTGCGGGGTCCTACGAGCAGTACTTC. Translation: CASSQDTMSAGSYEQYF.

The chain links TRBV5-1 to TRBJ1-2, with 7 bases identical to TRBD1. Germline assignment: CDR1 SGHRS and CDR2 YFSETQ. The trim removed 3 bases at V and 7 bases at J, leaving 9 bases unmatched. This CDR3 region has 14 residues. CDR3 loop: CASSSLQGVSGYTF. CDR3 nucleotide sequence: TGCGCCAGCAGCTCACTCCAGGGGGTCAGTGGCTACACCTTC.

The gene calls are TRBV9 and TRBJ1-1; a weak D match, TRBD1 (6 bases). The germline gives CDR1 SGDLS, CDR2 YYNGEE. V dropped 0 bases and J dropped 5 bases, with 14 bases sitting between them. The CDR3 contains 15 residues. The CDR3 here is CASSVGGTISTEAFF. The DNA of the CDR3 is TGTGCCAGCAGCGTAGGCGGGACAATAAGTACTGAAGCTTTCTTT.

V and J are TRBV29-1 and TRBJ1-1, with 8 bases that match TRBD1. CDR1 and CDR2 from the germline V gene are SQVTM and ANQGSEA. Trimming at V came to 6 bases and at J to 4 bases, leaving 7 bases not matched to a gene. This CDR3 region has 13 residues. CDR3 sequence reads: CSVVLTGGTEAFF. CDR3 nucleotides: TGCAGCGTCGTACTCACAGGGGGCACTGAAGCTTTCTTT.

The V call is TRBV12-3 or TRBV12-4, the J call TRBJ1-1; no reliable D call. CDR3 length: 13 amino acids. Between the trimmed V and J ends, which lost 5 bases and 1 base, there was a span of 8 bases. In nucleotides, the CDR3 is TGTGCCAGCAGTCTAAAAACGAACACTGAAGCTTTCTTT. Its protein product is CASSLKTNTEAFF.

The V call is TRBV19, the J call TRBJ2-5; maybe TRBD2 (5 bases). Trimming pared 5 bases from V and 2 bases from J, leaving 21 bases between. Germline V gene lookup returns CDR1 LNHDA and CDR2 SQIVND (reference sequence). The CDR3 runs to 17 residues. In nucleotides, the CDR3 is TGTGCCAGTAGTTCCGGGTGGGCTAGCCGAGAACAAGAGACCCAGTACTTC. This codes for CASSSGWASREQETQYF. Supplemented by reference TRBV19 and TRBJ2-5, the full variable domain reads DGGITQSPKYLFRKEGQNVTLSCEQNLNHDAMYWYRQDPGQGLRLIYYSQIVNDFQKGDIAEGYSVSREKKESFPLTVTSAQKNPTAFYLCASSSGWASREQETQYFGPGTRLLVL.

V gene TRBV18 combines with J gene TRBJ2-3; the D is unclear. The length of the CDR3 is 14 residues. V dropped 0 bases and J dropped 5 bases, with 9 bases sitting between them. The V gene's germline CDR1 is KGHSH and CDR2 LQKENI. DNA for the CDR3: TGTGCCAGCTCACCACCCGTTCTAAAAGATACGCAGTATTTT. Translating gives CASSPPVLKDTQYF.

The chain recombines TRBV11-2 with TRBJ2-7; D is ambiguous. The germline V gene has CDR1 SGHAT and CDR2 FQNNGV. Trimming removed 1 base at V and 3 bases at J, with 16 bases between. The CDR3 totals 16 residues. In DNA, the CDR3 is TGTGCCAGCAGCTTAGTTGGAAAACGAAATGACTACGAGCAGTACTTC. Protein: CASSLVGKRNDYEQYF.

CDR3 DNA: TGTGCCAGCAGCCCCGCGAACCAAGAGACCCAGTACTTC. This sequence encodes CASSPANQETQYF. The chain has TRBV5-6 and TRBJ2-5; the D is unclear. Trimming left V 4 bases short and J 0 bases short, with 7 bases between. The length of the CDR3 is 13 residues. Germline assignment: CDR1 SGHDT and CDR2 YYEEEE.

The chain recombines TRBV6-1 with TRBJ1-2; D perhaps matches TRBD1 (5 bases). Trimming left V 0 bases short and J 4 bases short, with 9 bases between. Germline-derived CDR1 and CDR2 are MNHNS and SASEGT. CDR3 length: 14 amino acids. CDR3: CASSEARGIYGYTF. CDR3 in DNA: TGTGCCAGCAGTGAAGCACGGGGGATCTATGGCTACACCTTC.

A single count supports this clone. This chain connects TRBV24-1 to TRBJ2-7; 7 nucleotides agree with TRBD2. After removal of 7 bases from V and 0 bases from J, the junction contained 5 bases not matched to a gene. The CDR3 spans 14 residues. Germline values: CDR1 KGHDR, CDR2 SFDVKD. CDR3 sequence (DNA): TGTGCCACCAGCGTCGGGGGGACCTCCTACGAGCAGTACTTC. This translates into CATSVGGTSYEQYF.

This sequence joins TRBV7-2 and TRBJ1-3; TRBD1 agrees at 7 bases. The CDR3 covers 17 residues. V lost 5 bases, J lost 0 bases, and 10 bases stayed unmatched. Looked up from germline, CDR1 is SGHTA and CDR2 is FQGNSA. CDR3 DNA: TGTGCCAGCAGCCCGCCGGGACAGAGATTCTCTGGAAACACCATATATTTT. This codes for CASSPPGQRFSGNTIYF.

The rearrangement uses TRBV11-2 and TRBJ1-2, with 8 bases fitting TRBD1. After removal of 4 bases from V and 5 bases from J, the junction contained 9 bases not matched to a gene. CDR1 is SGHAT, CDR2 FQNNGV, per germline. This CDR3 has 15 residues. The CDR3 sequence: CASSSLGQAIYGYTF. The CDR3 region has the DNA TGTGCCAGCAGCTCCTTGGGACAGGCAATTTATGGCTACACCTTC. Together with reference TRBV11-2 and TRBJ1-2, the CDR3 gives the full variable domain: EAGVAQSPRYKIIEKRQSVAFWCNPISGHATLYWYQQILGQGPKLLIQFQNNGVVDDSQLPKDRFSAERLKGVDSTLKIQPAKLEDSAVYLCASSSLGQAIYGYTFGSGTRLTVV.

This chain links TRBV5-1 with TRBJ2-2; D not certain. This CDR3 region has 15 residues. Germline CDR1 and CDR2: SGHRS and YFSETQ. V gave up 4 bases and J gave up 1 base, with 11 bases separating them. The CDR3 sequence: CASSQSSVNTGELFF. The CDR3 DNA is TGCGCCAGCAGCCAAAGCAGTGTGAACACCGGGGAGCTGTTTTTT. Full variable domain (rest looked up from reference TRBV5-1 and TRBJ2-2): KAGVTQTPRYLIKTRGQQVTLSCSPISGHRSVSWYQQTPGQGLQFLFEYFSETQRNKGNFPGRFSGRQFSNSRSEMNVSTLELGDSALYLCASSQSSVNTGELFFGEGSRLTVL.

The V call is TRBV3-1 (or the pseudogene TRBV3-2), the J call TRBJ2-5, with D possibly TRBD1 on 6 matching bases. V was cut by 6 bases and J by 2 bases, with 10 bases left in between. Germline-derived CDR1 and CDR2 are LGHDT and YNNKEL (reference sequence). The CDR3 sequence is 13 residues long. Here the CDR3 reads CASSPTGQETQYF. The DNA for the CDR3 is TGTGCCAGCAGTCCAACAGGGCAAGAGACCCAGTACTTC.

V and J are TRBV27 and TRBJ1-1; 10 bases map to TRBD1. Per germline, CDR1 MNHEY and CDR2 SMNVEV (reference sequence). The V and J ends lost 3 bases and 0 bases, in that order; junction bases with no gene match: 4. This CDR3 comprises 16 residues. The DNA of the CDR3 is TGTGCCAGCAGTTTCGGACAGGGGGGGATGAACACTGAAGCTTTCTTT. Translating it yields CASSFGQGGMNTEAFF.

The sample holds one count of this clone. This chain uses TRBV6-2 or TRBV6-3 with TRBJ1-5, with D unresolved. Germline loops: CDR1 MNHEY, CDR2 SVGEGT. This CDR3 has 13 amino acids. V dropped 2 bases and J dropped 5 bases, with 7 bases sitting between them. The CDR3 coding sequence is TGTGCCAGCAGTTACCTCGGGGATCAGCCCCAGCATTTT. This gives the protein CASSYLGDQPQHF.

With respect to this clone: The sample carries other DNA sequences with the same CDR3. CDR3 coding DNA: TGTGCCAGCAGTTTCCTATATGGCTACACCTTC. Residues: CASSFLYGYTF. V gene TRBV28 combines with J gene TRBJ1-2; D is unclear. Germline V gene lookup returns CDR1 MDHEN and CDR2 SYDVKM. With 3 bases removed from V and 5 bases from J, the gap between germline ends came to 4 bases. The CDR3 runs to 11 residues.

V gene TRBV25-1 combines with J gene TRBJ1-4; 10 nucleotides line up with TRBD1. CDR1 and CDR2 from the germline V gene are MGHDK and SYGVNS. V gave up 4 bases and J gave up 5 bases; unmatched junction bases: 4. The CDR3 has 15 amino acids. The CDR3 region has the DNA TGTGCCAGCAGTGGCGGACAGGGGGTAAATGAAAAACTGTTTTTT. It translates to CASSGGQGVNEKLFF.

V and J are TRBV7-2 and TRBJ1-3, with a weak D call TRBD1 (5 bases). The CDR3 is made up of 16 amino acids. Germline lookup yields CDR1 SGHTA and CDR2 FQGNSA. V was clipped by 1 base and J by 4 bases, with 14 bases between them. CDR3 sequence reads: CASSLGGEPRGNTIYF. DNA of the CDR3: TGTGCCAGCAGCTTAGGGGGGGAACCGCGAGGAAACACCATATATTTT.

The genes are TRBV4-2 and TRBJ2-5; perhaps TRBD2 as D (7 bases). The V gene's germline CDR1 is LGHNA and CDR2 YNFKEQ. This CDR3 has 14 residues. Trimming removed 4 bases from V and 5 bases from J, with 14 bases in between. This CDR3 is CASSPAGGQETQYF. CDR3 DNA sequence: TGTGCCAGCAGCCCGGCCGGGGGGCAGGAGACCCAGTACTTC.